The T cell receptor (beta chain) described here comes from a study of blood T cell repertoires in COVID-19. CDR3 length equals 14 residues. Germline CDR1 SGHRS, CDR2 YFSETQ. V lost 2 bases, J lost 4 bases, and 12 bases lay in between. The assay was immunoSEQ multiplex PCR, and TCRdb's table has in-frame clones only and misses some. Altogether 200,000 or so clones are present, about 80% being singletons, with the ten largest covering roughly 2.4%. The gene calls are TRBV5-1 and TRBJ1-1; D possibly corresponds to TRBD1 (6 bases). The receptor's source is an older woman with acute or convalescent COVID-19. The sequenced material came from peripheral blood. CDR3 sequence: CASSLGGASTEAFF. CDR3 nucleotides: TGCGCCAGCAGCTTAGGGGGGGCGAGCACTGAAGCTTTCTTT.